This entry lists 28 T cell receptor beta chains sequenced from one sample in a study of Graves' ophthalmopathy and Graves' hyperthyroidism. Using RNA transcripts, the TCR beta CDR3 regions were amplified. The workflow started with a first-round RT-PCR run with HTBI primers and then moved on to a second-round multiplex PCR. TCRdb redid the calling of the multiplex PCR reads with MiXCR, one entry per CDR3 protein. The top ten hold approximately 51% of the sample, which has 200,000 to 300,000 distinct CDR3 sequences, around 50% seen once. The specimen was peripheral blood. These TCRs come from an adult man with Graves' ophthalmopathy.

A few counts support this clonotype. J is TRBJ2-5 and V is TRBV9; D possibly uses TRBD1 or TRBD2 (5 bases each). The CDR3 is 13 amino acids. CDR1 and CDR2 (germline): SGDLS, YYNGEE. Trimming left V 5 bases short and J 4 bases short, with 12 bases between. The CDR3 here is CASSPGPGETQYF. The CDR3 nucleotides read TGTGCCAGCAGTCCGGGGCCAGGAGAGACCCAGTACTTC.

The sample holds a few counts of this clonotype. This sequence joins TRBV2 and TRBJ1-5; no clear D. Germline V CDR1 and CDR2: SNHLY, FYNNEI. Trimming pared 3 bases from V and 3 bases from J, leaving 9 bases between. CDR3 length equals 14 residues. The CDR3 reads CASSDGQFNQPQHF. The CDR3 DNA reads as TGTGCCAGCAGTGATGGCCAGTTCAATCAGCCCCAGCATTTT.

The rearrangement links TRBV7-2 to TRBJ1-2, with 7 bases aligning to TRBD1. Trimming cost V 4 bases and J 4 bases; bases outside gene matches: 6. Germline values: CDR1 SGHTA, CDR2 FQGNSA. The CDR3 length is 14 residues. The CDR3 DNA reads TGTGCCAGCAGCTCACCGACAGGGTTCTATGGCTACACCTTC. Its protein is CASSSPTGFYGYTF.

V usage is TRBV20-1 and J usage is TRBJ1-1, with a weak D call TRBD1 (5 bases). This CDR3 region has 15 residues. Deletions cut 3 bases from V and 7 bases from J, with 21 bases between. Looked up from germline, CDR1 is DFQATT and CDR2 is SNEGSKA (reference sequence). CDR3 nucleotides: TGCAGTGCTAGTGGGGTAGCGGGGAAGGACAATGAAGCTTTCTTT. Amino acids: CSASGVAGKDNEAFF.

V is TRBV9 and J is TRBJ1-3; TRBD1 might be the D (5 bases). In germline, CDR1 is SGDLS, CDR2 YYNGEE. The CDR3 is 14 residues long. The V and J ends lost 4 bases and 2 bases respectively, with 10 bases between them. CDR3 region: CASSPGGTGNTIYF. The CDR3 nucleotides read TGTGCCAGCAGCCCGGGGGGGACTGGAAACACCATATATTTT.

The chain employs TRBV7-8 and TRBJ2-5; D possibly corresponds to TRBD2 (5 bases). The CDR3 extends over 14 amino acids. Germline loops: CDR1 SGHVS, CDR2 FQNEAQ. Trimming removed 2 bases at V and 5 bases at J, with 12 bases between. The CDR3 DNA follows: TGTGCCAGCAGCTTATGGGCTAGCTGGGAGACCCAGTACTTC. Its protein is CASSLWASWETQYF.

This clonotype was picked up a small number of times. The V and J genes are TRBV20-1 and TRBJ2-5, with D uncertain. Trimming cost V 4 bases and J 0 bases, with 6 bases left between them. Germline values: CDR1 DFQATT, CDR2 SNEGSKA (reference sequence). The CDR3 totals 12 residues. As DNA, the CDR3 is TGCAGTGCTACACCCAACCAAGAGACCCAGTACTTC. Translated, it gives CSATPNQETQYF.

The chain recombines TRBV29-1 with TRBJ2-2, with D perhaps matching TRBD1 (5 bases). The CDR3 sequence is 12 residues long. From germline, CDR1 is SQVTM and CDR2 ANQGSEA. V was shortened by 6 bases and J by 6 bases, with 11 bases between the two germline ends. Here the CDR3 reads CSVAQGSGELFF. The CDR3 DNA sequence: TGCAGCGTAGCTCAGGGATCCGGGGAGCTGTTTTTT.

The chain carries TRBV12-3 or TRBV12-4 and TRBJ2-5, with D possibly TRBD1 on 6 matching bases. Trimming took 7 bases from V and 0 from J, leaving 12 bases between them. The CDR3 runs to 14 residues. The CDR3 loop is CASNPSGDQETQYF. DNA of the CDR3: TGTGCCAGCAATCCCTCAGGGGACCAAGAGACCCAGTACTTC.

This clonotype was picked up a small number of times. The chain joins TRBV2 to TRBJ2-2; TRBD2 might be the D (5 bases). CDR1 and CDR2 (germline): SNHLY, FYNNEI. Trimming cost V 8 bases and J 0 bases, with 16 bases left between them. The CDR3 contains 16 residues. DNA of the CDR3: TGTGCCAGCCTTGGGAGCGTGGGCGCGAACACCGGGGAGCTGTTTTTT. This translates into CASLGSVGANTGELFF. The full variable domain, with the rest looked up from reference TRBV2 and TRBJ2-2, is EPEVTQTPSHQVTQMGQEVILRCVPISNHLYFYWYRQILGQKVEFLVSFYNNEISEKSEIFDDQFSVERPDGSNFTLKIRSTKLEDSAMYFCASLGSVGANTGELFFGEGSRLTVL.

The V and J genes are TRBV12-5 and TRBJ2-7, with TRBD2 identical over 12 bases. This CDR3 has 16 amino acids. After removal of 5 bases from V and 6 bases from J, the junction contained 11 bases not matched to a gene. Germline loops: CDR1 LGHNT, CDR2 FRNRAP. The CDR3 here is CASGQTRLAGDGEQYF. In DNA, the CDR3 is TGTGCTAGTGGTCAAACCAGACTAGCGGGAGATGGCGAGCAGTACTTC.

The genes are TRBV4-1 and TRBJ1-1; a possible D gene is TRBD1 (6 bases). V dropped 1 base and J dropped 9 bases, with 15 bases sitting between them. The CDR3 has 14 residues. Germline CDR1 and CDR2: MGHRA and YSYEKL. CDR3 DNA: TGCGCCAGCAGCCAAGGGCAAGGGGGTTTAAAAGCTTTCTTT. It translates to CASSQGQGGLKAFF.

This clonotype has a count of ten or more. The chain recombines TRBV20-1 with TRBJ1-6; 9 nucleotides line up with TRBD1. This CDR3 spans 13 amino acids. Germline V gene sequence: CDR1 DFQATT, CDR2 SNEGSKA (reference sequence). V gave up 6 bases and J gave up 10 bases; unmatched junction bases: 7. Here the CDR3 DNA reads TGCAGTGCCACAGGGGGCGCGACGTCACCCCTCCACTTT. Its translation is CSATGGATSPLHF.

This clonotype was detected ten times or more. This chain links TRBV25-1 with TRBJ1-2; tentative D call: TRBD1 (5 bases). Deletions cut 3 bases from V and 4 bases from J, with 15 bases between. CDR3 length equals 15 residues. Per germline, CDR1 MGHDK and CDR2 SYGVNS. The CDR3 DNA follows: TGTGCCAGCAGTGAGGGGGGAGGGAGGAGCTATGGCTACACCTTC. Its translation is CASSEGGGRSYGYTF.

This clonotype was detected only once. In DNA, the CDR3 is TGCAGTGCTAGAGAAGGGGGCGGGGCTTTCTTT. Encoded protein: CSAREGGGAFF. This chain uses TRBV20-1 with TRBJ1-1; 7 positions match TRBD1. The CDR3 runs to 11 residues. V lost 0 bases to trimming and J lost 11 bases; unmatched junction nucleotides: 3. CDR1 is DFQATT and CDR2 is SNEGSKA in the germline V gene (reference sequence).

The rearrangement uses TRBV9 and TRBJ1-2, with a weak D call TRBD1 (5 bases). The CDR3 length is 14 residues. The germline V gene encodes CDR1 SGDLS and CDR2 YYNGEE. V was clipped by 0 bases and J by 11 bases, with 17 bases between them. The CDR3 spells CASSVEGTLGGYTF. The CDR3, as DNA: TGTGCCAGCAGCGTAGAGGGGACTCTGGGAGGTTACACCTTC.

This rearrangement joins TRBV19 to TRBJ1-5; possibly TRBD1 for D (5 bases). This CDR3 is built from 14 residues. In germline, CDR1 is LNHDA, CDR2 SQIVND (reference sequence). Trimming shortened V by 7 bases and J by 1 base, and 11 bases separated the two germline ends. DNA for the CDR3: TGTGCCAGTATTGACTGGGGGAGCAATCAGCCCCAGCATTTT. Translating it yields CASIDWGSNQPQHF.

This chain joins TRBV10-2 and TRBJ1-4, with D possibly being TRBD1 (5 bases). CDR1 is WSHSY, CDR2 SAAADI, per germline. V dropped 8 bases and J dropped 8 bases, with 21 bases sitting between them. This CDR3 has 15 residues. The CDR3 sequence is CASRNIIHGGEKLFF. CDR3 DNA sequence: TGCGCCAGCCGAAATATTATCCACGGGGGAGAAAAACTGTTTTTT.

The rearrangement joins TRBV7-2 to TRBJ2-5, with D possibly matching TRBD2 (5 bases). The CDR3 is 15 residues long. From germline, CDR1 is SGHTA and CDR2 FQGNSA. V was clipped by 0 bases and J by 5 bases, with 13 bases between them. The CDR3 DNA reads as TGTGCCAGCAGCTTAGCCCCTAGCCGTTGGGAGACCCAGTACTTC. Protein product: CASSLAPSRWETQYF.

This clonotype appeared a few times. In nucleotides, the CDR3 is TGTGCCAGCAGCTCTCTGGACGTGACGGACGAGCAGTACTTC. Its translation is CASSSLDVTDEQYF. The chain links TRBV7-9 to TRBJ2-7; D unclear. Trimming shortened V by 4 bases and J by 5 bases, and 15 bases separated the two germline ends. Per the germline V gene, CDR1 is SEHNR and CDR2 is FQNEAQ (reference sequence). The CDR3 length is 14 residues.

Only a few counts were recorded for this clonotype. The chain recombines TRBV29-1 with TRBJ2-7; no definite D call. V shed 4 bases and J shed 2 bases, with 12 bases lying between them. Germline loops: CDR1 SQVTM, CDR2 ANQGSEA. The CDR3 covers 13 residues. CDR3 sequence reads: CSVAAKGTYEQYF. The CDR3 coding sequence is TGCAGCGTTGCCGCGAAAGGTACCTACGAGCAGTACTTC.

The chain couples TRBV12-3 or TRBV12-4 to TRBJ1-1; D perhaps matches TRBD1 (5 bases). The V end lost 2 bases, the J end lost 6 bases, and 10 bases lay between the germline ends. The CDR3 is 13 amino acids. The chain's CDR3 is CASSLRGAPEAFF. In DNA form, the CDR3 reads TGTGCCAGCAGTTTAAGAGGGGCTCCTGAAGCTTTCTTT.

The V call is TRBV5-6, the J call TRBJ2-7; TRBD1 agrees at 8 bases. The CDR3 covers 14 residues. The V gene end was trimmed by 5 bases and the J gene end by 4 bases; junction bases not matched to a gene: 8. Germline V gives CDR1 SGHDT, CDR2 YYEEEE. The CDR3 is CASRPGQGVYEQYF. CDR3 bases: TGTGCCAGCAGACCCGGACAGGGTGTGTACGAGCAGTACTTC.

The chain carries TRBV7-2 and TRBJ1-1; the D gene is possibly TRBD1 (6 bases). Looked up from germline, CDR1 is SGHTA and CDR2 is FQGNSA. This CDR3 is 15 amino acids long. V was clipped by 2 bases and J by 1 base, with 11 bases between them. The CDR3 DNA follows: TGTGCCAGCAGCTTACCCAGGGGCCAGAACACTGAAGCTTTCTTT. It is translated as CASSLPRGQNTEAFF.

The V call is TRBV2, the J call TRBJ1-1; tentative D call: TRBD1 (6 bases). The CDR3 extends over 15 amino acids. Trimming pared 6 bases from V and 6 bases from J, leaving 20 bases between. The germline gives CDR1 SNHLY, CDR2 FYNNEI. DNA of the CDR3: TGTGCCAGCAGATTGGGGGGCTCCAGGAAGGCTGAAGCTTTCTTT. It yields the protein CASRLGGSRKAEAFF.

This clonotype was counted a few times. This rearrangement joins TRBV7-9 to TRBJ1-1; the match to TRBD1 covers 7 bases. This CDR3 has 14 residues. Germline V gives CDR1 SEHNR, CDR2 FQNEAQ (reference sequence). Losses at the gene ends were 4 bases for V and 6 bases for J; bases not matched to a gene: 8. In DNA, the CDR3 is TGTGCCAGCAGCTCAGAGGGGGCAAGCGCTGAAGCTTTCTTT. Amino acids: CASSSEGASAEAFF.

This clonotype has at least ten counts. J is TRBJ2-6 and V is TRBV25-1; TRBD1 matches 7 bases. Germline assignment: CDR1 MGHDK and CDR2 SYGVNS. The CDR3 length is 15 residues. The V gene end was trimmed by 6 bases and the J gene end by 2 bases; junction bases not matched to a gene: 4. Written as DNA, the CDR3 is TGTGCCAGCAGCGTTCAGGGGGCTGGGGCCAACGTCCTGACTTTC. This codes for CASSVQGAGANVLTF.

Concerning this clonotype itself: The junction differs from germline at one of its ends, possibly a read error. This chain connects TRBV29-1 to TRBJ2-2; 7 bases match TRBD1. Germline loops: CDR1 SQVTM, CDR2 ANQGSEA. The CDR3 totals 14 residues. The CDR3 region is CSAGVIQGLGELSF. CDR3 DNA: TGCAGCGCTGGGGTGATACAGGGGCTGGGGGAGCTGTCTTTT.